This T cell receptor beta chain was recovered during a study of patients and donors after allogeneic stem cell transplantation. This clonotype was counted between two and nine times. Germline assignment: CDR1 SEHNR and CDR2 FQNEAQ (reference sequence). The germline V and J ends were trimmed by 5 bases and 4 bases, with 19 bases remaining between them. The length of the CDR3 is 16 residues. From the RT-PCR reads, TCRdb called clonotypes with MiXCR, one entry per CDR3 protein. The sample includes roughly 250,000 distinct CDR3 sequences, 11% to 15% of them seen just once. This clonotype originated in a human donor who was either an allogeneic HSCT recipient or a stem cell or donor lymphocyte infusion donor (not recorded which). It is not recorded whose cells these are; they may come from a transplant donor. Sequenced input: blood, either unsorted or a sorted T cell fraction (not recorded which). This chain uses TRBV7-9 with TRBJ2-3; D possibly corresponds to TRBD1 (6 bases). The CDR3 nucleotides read TGTGCCAGCAGCCCCCCCACCACAGGGCGGCCAGATACGCAGTATTTT. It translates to CASSPPTTGRPDTQYF.